This T cell receptor beta chain comes out of a study of human T cells and chemical hapten exposure. This clonotype was picked up a small number of times. Via MiXCR, TCRdb re-called the RACE reads, giving one row per CDR3 protein. The profile shows some 330,000 distinct CDR3 sequences, approximately 5% of them singletons. Time point specified: pre-sensitization, week 0. Treatment in this sample: therapeutic diphenylcyclopropenone sensitization with weekly scalp DPC. The starting material, unfractionated whole blood, was used for total RNA extraction. V gave up 6 bases and J gave up 1 base, with 15 bases separating them. This CDR3 is built from 15 residues.

The sample consisted of whole blood, taken in connection with sensitization to the hapten diphenylcyclopropenone (DPC). The TCR sequence derives from a young woman with alopecia areata. Some clones in this sample may be carry-over from other donors' samples. This chain links TRBV12-3 or TRBV12-4 with TRBJ1-1; a weak D match, TRBD1 (5 bases). CDR3 residues: CASRIQTERNTEAFF. In DNA form, the CDR3 reads TGTGCCAGCAGGATCCAGACAGAACGGAACACTGAAGCTTTCTTT.